Listed here is a single TCR beta chain. Its antigen remains unknown. These data belong to a study of cytomegalovirus exposure and HLA in healthy donors. Researchers ran the PCR with 60 Vbeta and 13 Jbeta primers. The data were produced by immunoSEQ multiplex PCR, yet TCRdb's version contains in-frame clones alone and is incomplete. Among over 120,000 clones listed, around 81% were seen once. V dropped 0 bases and J dropped 0 bases, with 11 bases sitting between them. The CDR3 spans 16 residues. Overall study results and limits: Relative to equally common others, HLA-associated TCR beta chains showed greater clonal expansion in a later analysis. When analyzed later, a missense DCLRE1C variant was found to be linked to TCR beta V- and J-gene trimming.

This TCR derives from a man between 50 and 59 years old in good health and CMV-seronegative. The chain has TRBV23-1 and TRBJ1-2; weak D call: TRBD1 (5 bases). TRBV23-1 is an ORF, and what it does is uncertain. Sequencing was performed on PBMCs. CDR3 coding DNA: TGCGCCAGCAGTCAATCGGGCGGAGGGGCTAACTATGGCTACACCTTC. Translated, it gives CASSQSGGGANYGYTF.